This T cell receptor (beta chain) was recorded in a study of neurological immune-mediated disorders. Study outcomes and limitations: HTLV-1-associated myelopathy had the most TCR clonal expansion, whereas multiple sclerosis had the least (lower than in healthy controls).

At least ten counts were recorded for this clonotype. The antigen is undetermined. The cDNA was synthesized by 5'RACE incorporating 10-nucleotide random UMIs. From 15-18 subjects, every sequencing run obtained over 200 million TCR-beta sequences. MiXCR, applied by TCRdb to the 5' RACE reads, yields one record per CDR3 protein. Of tens of thousands of distinct CDR3 sequences in the sample, 13% were seen once. The time point: longitudinal time-point 2. Germline V gene sequence: CDR1 MNHEY, CDR2 SMNVEV (reference sequence). This CDR3 is 19 amino acids long. The germline V and J ends were trimmed by 5 bases and 3 bases, with 28 bases remaining between them.

Sequencing was done on a sample of PBMCs. The chain has TRBV27 and TRBJ1-1; tentative D call: TRBD1 (6 bases). This TCR was recovered from a female donor with HTLV-1-associated myelopathy (HAM/TSP). DNA for the CDR3: TGTGCCAGCAGTGGCCACCCTACCAGGGGTTTGGGAGGGTACACTGAAGCTTTCTTT. Protein sequence: CASSGHPTRGLGGYTEAFF.